Detailed here is one TCR beta chain. Its cognate antigen is unknown. Trimming cost V 5 bases and J 5 bases; bases outside gene matches: 6. This CDR3 region has 15 residues. Germline V gene sequence: CDR1 SEHNR, CDR2 FQNEAQ (reference sequence). The data were taken from a study of somatic mutations in cytotoxic T cells in rheumatoid arthritis. Overall study context: Patient blood (just under 31 ml EDTA) was drawn right after diagnosis, before any treatment.

Whole-study results and caveats: With 65 patients examined, roughly eight had a largest CD8+ clone exceeding 20% of CD8+ cells. Measurement of CD8+ T-cell clonality revealed no significant difference between rheumatoid arthritis patients and age-matched healthy controls.

Sequenced by immunoSEQ multiplex PCR; TCRdb stores in-frame clones only, minus some. The repertoire holds roughly 16,000 clones, with around 82% as singletons. Specimen: CD8+ T cells sorted from blood. The rearrangement links TRBV7-9 to TRBJ2-1; 10 nucleotides line up with TRBD2. This clonotype was sampled from a woman aged 45-65 years with rheumatoid arthritis. The CDR3 sequence is CASSVSGRSDNEQFF. CDR3 in DNA: TGTGCCAGCAGCGTTAGCGGGAGGTCTGACAATGAGCAGTTCTTC.